This T cell receptor (beta chain) was captured in a study of regulatory T cells in long-lasting Graves disease. Through Arm-PCR of CDR3 regions and iRepertoire HTBI primers, TCR beta libraries were built. Using its own MiXCR run on the multiplex PCR reads, TCRdb lists one record per CDR3 protein. The sample consists of hundreds of thousands of distinct CDR3 sequences, approximately 15% of them appearing once. In this sample, this clonotype turned up many times. Described time point: newly diagnosed GD, antithyroid drugs for less than 3 months. RNA extracted from PBMCs served as the sequencing template. From germline, CDR1 is LGHNA and CDR2 YNFKEQ. V dropped 4 bases and J dropped 8; count of bases not matched to a gene: 9. This CDR3 comprises 15 residues. The same sample was also studied in work on T cells in Graves' hyperthyroidism and ophthalmopathy.

The V call is TRBV4-2, the J call TRBJ1-1; TRBD1 matches 11 bases. The sequence derives from a man in his forties with Graves disease. Source: peripheral blood mononuclear cells (PBMCs), taken at new diagnosis, from a patient treated with antithyroid drugs. CDR3 loop: CASSLRTGGELEAFF. The CDR3 DNA is TGTGCCAGCAGCCTTCGGACAGGGGGCGAGTTAGAAGCTTTCTTT.